This T cell receptor (beta chain) was recovered during a study of CD8+CD57+ T cells in acquired aplastic anemia. General observations from the study: Patients did not significantly differ from controls in CD8+ Simpson's diversity.

The study profiled TCR beta VDJ and CDR3 using genomic DNA as template. TCRdb passed the reads through MiXCR, listing each CDR3 protein once. Of just over 150,000 distinct CDR3 sequences detected, 40% to 50% appear once; the ten largest clones hold more than 30%. Points on this clonotype: The antigen remains unidentified.

The CDR3 totals 15 residues. Deletions cut 5 bases from V and 0 bases from J, with 13 bases between. The germline V gene has CDR1 SEHNR and CDR2 FQNEAQ (reference sequence). Whoever was chosen for sequencing had shown CD8+CD57+ cell expansion by flow cytometry. This clonotype originated in a human donor with aplastic anemia. V usage is TRBV7-9 and J usage is TRBJ1-1, with D possibly matching TRBD1 (5 bases). The specimen was sorted CD4+, CD8+, or CD8+CD57+ T cells (not recorded which) from PBMCs. CDR3 nucleotides: TGTGCCAGCAGCCGAACCGGGGCAGTGAACACTGAAGCTTTCTTT. As protein: CASSRTGAVNTEAFF.